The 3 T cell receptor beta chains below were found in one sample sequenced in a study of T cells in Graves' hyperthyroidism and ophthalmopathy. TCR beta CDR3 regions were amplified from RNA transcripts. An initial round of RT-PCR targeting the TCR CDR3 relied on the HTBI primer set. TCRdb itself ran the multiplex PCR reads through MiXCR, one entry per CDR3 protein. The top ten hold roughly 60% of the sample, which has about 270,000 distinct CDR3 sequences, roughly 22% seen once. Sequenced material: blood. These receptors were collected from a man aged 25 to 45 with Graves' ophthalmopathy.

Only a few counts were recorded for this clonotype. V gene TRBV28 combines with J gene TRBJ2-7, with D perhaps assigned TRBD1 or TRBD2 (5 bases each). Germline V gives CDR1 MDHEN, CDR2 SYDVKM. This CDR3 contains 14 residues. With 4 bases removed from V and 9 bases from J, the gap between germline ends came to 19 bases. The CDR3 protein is CASSSGTAGGGQYF. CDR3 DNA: TGTGCCAGCAGTTCCGGGACGGCTGGGGGTGGGCAGTACTTC.

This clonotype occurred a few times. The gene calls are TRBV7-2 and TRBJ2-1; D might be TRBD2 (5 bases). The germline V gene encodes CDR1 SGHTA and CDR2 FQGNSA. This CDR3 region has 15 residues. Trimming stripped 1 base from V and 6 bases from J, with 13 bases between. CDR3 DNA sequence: TGTGCCAGCAGCTTAGGGATCGGTCGGGGCAATGAGCAGTTCTTC. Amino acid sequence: CASSLGIGRGNEQFF.

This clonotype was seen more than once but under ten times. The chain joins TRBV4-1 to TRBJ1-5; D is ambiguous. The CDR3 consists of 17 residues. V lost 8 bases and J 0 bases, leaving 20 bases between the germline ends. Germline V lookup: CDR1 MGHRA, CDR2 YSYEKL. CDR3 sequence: CASAKYHAIYSNQPQHF. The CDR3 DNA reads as TGCGCCAGCGCCAAGTATCACGCGATCTATAGCAATCAGCCCCAGCATTTT.